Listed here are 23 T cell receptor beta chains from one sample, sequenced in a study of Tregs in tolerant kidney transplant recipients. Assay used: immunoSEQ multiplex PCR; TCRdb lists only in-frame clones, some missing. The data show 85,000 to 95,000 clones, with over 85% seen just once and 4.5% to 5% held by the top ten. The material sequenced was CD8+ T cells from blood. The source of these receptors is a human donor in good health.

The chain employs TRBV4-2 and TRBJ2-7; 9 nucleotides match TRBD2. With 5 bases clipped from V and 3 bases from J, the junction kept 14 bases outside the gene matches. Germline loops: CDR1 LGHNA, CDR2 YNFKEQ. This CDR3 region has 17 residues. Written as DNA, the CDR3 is TGTGCCAGCAGCGAAGGGTTCGGCGGGGGGGGTGTCTACGAGCAGTACTTC. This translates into CASSEGFGGGGVYEQYF.

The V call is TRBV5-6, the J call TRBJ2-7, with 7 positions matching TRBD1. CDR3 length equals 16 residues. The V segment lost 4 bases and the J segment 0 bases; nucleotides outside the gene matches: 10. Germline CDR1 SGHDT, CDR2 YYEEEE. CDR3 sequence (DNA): TGTGCCAGCAGCCTTACCGTGACAGGGTACTCCTACGAGCAGTACTTC. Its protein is CASSLTVTGYSYEQYF.

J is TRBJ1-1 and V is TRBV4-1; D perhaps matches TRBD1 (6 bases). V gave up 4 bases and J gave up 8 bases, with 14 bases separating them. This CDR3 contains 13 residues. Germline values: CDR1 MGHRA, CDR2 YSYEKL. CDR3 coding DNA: TGCGCCAGCAGCCCCCCGTACGGGACAGAAGCTTTCTTT. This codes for CASSPPYGTEAFF.

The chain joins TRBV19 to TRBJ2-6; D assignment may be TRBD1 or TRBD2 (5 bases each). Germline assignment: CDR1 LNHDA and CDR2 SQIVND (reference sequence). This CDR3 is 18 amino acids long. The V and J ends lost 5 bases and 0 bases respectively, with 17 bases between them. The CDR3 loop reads CASSFGDPWNSGANVLTF. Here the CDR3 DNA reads TGTGCCAGTAGTTTCGGGGACCCCTGGAACTCTGGGGCCAACGTCCTGACTTTC.

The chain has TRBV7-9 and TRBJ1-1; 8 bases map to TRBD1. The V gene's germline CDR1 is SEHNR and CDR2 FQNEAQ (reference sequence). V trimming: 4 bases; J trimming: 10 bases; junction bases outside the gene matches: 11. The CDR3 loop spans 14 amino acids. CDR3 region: CASSSRDRTPGAFF. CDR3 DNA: TGTGCCAGCAGCTCCCGGGACAGGACCCCGGGAGCTTTCTTT.

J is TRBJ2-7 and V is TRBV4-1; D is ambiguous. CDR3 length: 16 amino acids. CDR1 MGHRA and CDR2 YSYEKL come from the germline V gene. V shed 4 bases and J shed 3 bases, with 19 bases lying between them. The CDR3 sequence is CASSLRNGDNLYEQYF. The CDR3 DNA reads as TGCGCCAGCAGCCTTCGAAACGGTGACAATCTCTACGAGCAGTACTTC.

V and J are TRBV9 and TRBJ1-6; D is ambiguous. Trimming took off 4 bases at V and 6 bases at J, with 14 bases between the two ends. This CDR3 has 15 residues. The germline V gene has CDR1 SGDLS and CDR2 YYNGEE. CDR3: CASSPSGLLNSPLHF. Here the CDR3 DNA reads TGTGCCAGCAGCCCCAGCGGGTTACTTAATTCACCCCTCCACTTT. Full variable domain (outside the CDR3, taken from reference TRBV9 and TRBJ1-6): DSGVTQTPKHLITATGQRVTLRCSPRSGDLSVYWYQQSLDQGLQFLIQYYNGEERAKGNILERFSAQQFPDLHSELNLSSLELGDSALYFCASSPSGLLNSPLHFGNGTRLTVT.

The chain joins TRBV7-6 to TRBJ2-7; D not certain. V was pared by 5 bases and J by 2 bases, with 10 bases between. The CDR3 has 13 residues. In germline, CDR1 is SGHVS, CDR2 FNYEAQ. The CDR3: CASSPRSPYEQYF. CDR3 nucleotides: TGTGCCAGCAGCCCGAGGTCACCCTACGAGCAGTACTTC.

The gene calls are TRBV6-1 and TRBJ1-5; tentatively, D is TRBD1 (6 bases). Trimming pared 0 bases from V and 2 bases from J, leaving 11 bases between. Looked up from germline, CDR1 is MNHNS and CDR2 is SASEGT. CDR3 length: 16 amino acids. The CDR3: CASSEARGAGNQPQHF. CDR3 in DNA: TGTGCCAGCAGTGAAGCGCGGGGGGCTGGCAATCAGCCCCAGCATTTT.

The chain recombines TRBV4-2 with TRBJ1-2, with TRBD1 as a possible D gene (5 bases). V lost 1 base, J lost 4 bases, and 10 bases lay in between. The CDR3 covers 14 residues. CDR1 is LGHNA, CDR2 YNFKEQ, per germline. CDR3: CASSQGDGFYGYTF. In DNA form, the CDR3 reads TGTGCCAGCAGCCAAGGGGACGGGTTCTATGGCTACACCTTC.

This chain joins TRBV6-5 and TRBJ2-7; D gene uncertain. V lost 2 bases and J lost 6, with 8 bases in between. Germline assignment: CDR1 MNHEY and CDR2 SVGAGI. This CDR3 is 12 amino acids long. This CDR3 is CASSYLGVEQYF. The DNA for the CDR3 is TGTGCCAGCAGTTACCTTGGGGTCGAGCAGTACTTC.

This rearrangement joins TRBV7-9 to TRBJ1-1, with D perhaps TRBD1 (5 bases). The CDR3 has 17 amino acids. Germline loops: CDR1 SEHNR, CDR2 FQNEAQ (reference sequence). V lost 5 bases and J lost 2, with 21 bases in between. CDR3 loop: CASSPLQGLVENTEAFF. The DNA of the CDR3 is TGTGCCAGCAGCCCCTTGCAGGGTCTAGTGGAAAACACTGAAGCTTTCTTT. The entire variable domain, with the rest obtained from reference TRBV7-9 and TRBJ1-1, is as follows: DTGVSQNPRHKITKRGQNVTFRCDPISEHNRLYWYRQTLGQGPEFLTYFQNEAQLEKSRLLSDRFSAERPKGSFSTLEIQRTEQGDSAMYLCASSPLQGLVENTEAFFGQGTRLTVV.

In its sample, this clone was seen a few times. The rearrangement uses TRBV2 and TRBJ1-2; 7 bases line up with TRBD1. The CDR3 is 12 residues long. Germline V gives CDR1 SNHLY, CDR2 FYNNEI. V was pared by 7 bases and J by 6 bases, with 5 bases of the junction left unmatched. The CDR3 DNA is TGTGCCAGCAAAGGGACAGTGGATGGCTACACCTTC. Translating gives CASKGTVDGYTF.

The CDR3 protein is CASSLVAGVASSTDTQYF. In nucleotides, the CDR3 is TGTGCCAGCAGCTTAGTAGCGGGGGTAGCCAGTTCCACAGATACGCAGTATTTT. J is TRBJ2-3 and V is TRBV11-2, with 9 bases fitting TRBD2. Germline V CDR1 and CDR2: SGHAT, FQNNGV. CDR3 length equals 18 residues. Trimming at V came to 1 base and at J to 2 bases, leaving 10 bases not matched to a gene.

CDR3 amino acids: CASSFGLDGSTGELFF. The CDR3 DNA reads TGTGCCAGCAGCTTCGGACTAGACGGTTCCACCGGGGAGCTGTTTTTT. V is TRBV7-9 and J is TRBJ2-2, with 7 bases matching TRBD2. The CDR3 spans 16 residues. J lost 4 bases, V lost 3 bases, and 8 bases had no gene match. The germline V gene has CDR1 SEHNR and CDR2 FQNEAQ (reference sequence).

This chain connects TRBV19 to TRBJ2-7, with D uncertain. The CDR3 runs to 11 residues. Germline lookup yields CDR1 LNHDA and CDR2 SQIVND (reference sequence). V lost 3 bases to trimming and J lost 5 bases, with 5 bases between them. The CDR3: CASSMYNEQYF. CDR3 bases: TGTGCCAGTAGTATGTACAACGAGCAGTACTTC.

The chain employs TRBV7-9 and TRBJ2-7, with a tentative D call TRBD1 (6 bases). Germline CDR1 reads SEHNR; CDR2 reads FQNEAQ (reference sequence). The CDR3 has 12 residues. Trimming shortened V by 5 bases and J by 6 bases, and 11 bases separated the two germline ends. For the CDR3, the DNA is TGTGCCAGCAGCCCTACAGGGAGCGAGCAGTACTTC. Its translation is CASSPTGSEQYF.

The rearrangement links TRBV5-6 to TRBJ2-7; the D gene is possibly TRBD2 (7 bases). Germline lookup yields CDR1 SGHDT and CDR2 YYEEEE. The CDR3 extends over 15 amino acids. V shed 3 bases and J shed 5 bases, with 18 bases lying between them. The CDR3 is CASSWGGRRWNEQYF. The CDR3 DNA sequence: TGTGCCAGCAGCTGGGGGGGGCGTCGGTGGAACGAGCAGTACTTC.

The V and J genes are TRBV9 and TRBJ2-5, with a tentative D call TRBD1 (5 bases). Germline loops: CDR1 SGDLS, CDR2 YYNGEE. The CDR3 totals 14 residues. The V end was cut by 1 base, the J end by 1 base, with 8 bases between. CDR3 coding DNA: TGTGCCAGCAGCGTAACAGGTATCCAAGAGACCCAGTACTTC. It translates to CASSVTGIQETQYF. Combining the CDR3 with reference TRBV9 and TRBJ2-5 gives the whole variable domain DSGVTQTPKHLITATGQRVTLRCSPRSGDLSVYWYQQSLDQGLQFLIQYYNGEERAKGNILERFSAQQFPDLHSELNLSSLELGDSALYFCASSVTGIQETQYFGPGTRLLVL.

Here the CDR3 reads CAISGGGRYNEQFF. The CDR3, as DNA: TGTGCCATCAGTGGAGGAGGACGCTACAATGAGCAGTTCTTC. The chain recombines TRBV10-3 with TRBJ2-1; D possibly corresponds to TRBD2 (5 bases). This CDR3 contains 14 residues. The germline V gene has CDR1 ENHRY and CDR2 SYGVKD. Trimming stripped 4 bases from V and 3 bases from J, with 10 bases between.

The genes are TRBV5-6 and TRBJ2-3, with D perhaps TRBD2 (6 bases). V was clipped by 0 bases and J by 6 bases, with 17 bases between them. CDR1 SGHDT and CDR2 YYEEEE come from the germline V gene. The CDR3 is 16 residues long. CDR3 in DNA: TGTGCCAGCAGCTTGGCGTGGGACTCTTCCGTCGATACGCAGTATTTT. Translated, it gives CASSLAWDSSVDTQYF.

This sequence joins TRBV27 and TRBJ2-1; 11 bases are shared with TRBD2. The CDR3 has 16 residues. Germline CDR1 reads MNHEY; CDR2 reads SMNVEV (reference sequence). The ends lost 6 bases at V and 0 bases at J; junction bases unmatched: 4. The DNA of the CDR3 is TGTGCCAGCAGCCGCACTAGCGGGGGCTCCTACAATGAGCAGTTCTTC. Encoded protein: CASSRTSGGSYNEQFF.

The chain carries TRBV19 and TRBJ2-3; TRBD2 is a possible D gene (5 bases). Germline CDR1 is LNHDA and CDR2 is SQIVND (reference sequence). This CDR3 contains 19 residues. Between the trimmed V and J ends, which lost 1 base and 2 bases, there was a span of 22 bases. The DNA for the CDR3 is TGTGCCAGTAGTATAGCCGCCGCTCTCGGACTGAACATCACAGATACGCAGTATTTT. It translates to CASSIAAALGLNITDTQYF.